This T cell receptor (beta chain) was recovered during a study of Ad26.COV2.S vaccination and SARS-CoV-2 variants. V lost 7 bases and J lost 3; bases outside the gene matches: 18. This CDR3 spans 18 amino acids. Germline V gene lookup returns CDR1 WSHSY and CDR2 SAAADI. The sample's treatment: 15 to 20 received Ad26.COV2.S at low or high dose, single or two shots; 5 received placebo; per-sample allocation not given. Day 63 following the first vaccine or placebo injection was when the samples were taken. Expressing Wuhan-strain SARS-CoV-2 spike, an Ad26 vector served as the vaccine. Notes on this clone: This CDR3 is also generated by other DNA sequences in the sample.

Some clones are missing from TCRdb's copy, which holds only in-frame ones; the method was immunoSEQ multiplex PCR. The table records about 350,000 clones, about 89% of them present only once. The chain is built from TRBV10-2 and TRBJ2-1; TRBD2 aligns across 7 bases. The source is a person aged 18 to 65 who received the Ad26.COV2.S COVID-19 vaccine or a placebo. Specimen: peripheral blood, collected in a trial of Ad26.COV2.S vaccine versus placebo. The CDR3 nucleotides read TGCGCCAGCACCCCCCAAAAAAGGGCTAGCGGTCACTACAATGAGCAGTTCTTC. Translated, it gives CASTPQKRASGHYNEQFF.